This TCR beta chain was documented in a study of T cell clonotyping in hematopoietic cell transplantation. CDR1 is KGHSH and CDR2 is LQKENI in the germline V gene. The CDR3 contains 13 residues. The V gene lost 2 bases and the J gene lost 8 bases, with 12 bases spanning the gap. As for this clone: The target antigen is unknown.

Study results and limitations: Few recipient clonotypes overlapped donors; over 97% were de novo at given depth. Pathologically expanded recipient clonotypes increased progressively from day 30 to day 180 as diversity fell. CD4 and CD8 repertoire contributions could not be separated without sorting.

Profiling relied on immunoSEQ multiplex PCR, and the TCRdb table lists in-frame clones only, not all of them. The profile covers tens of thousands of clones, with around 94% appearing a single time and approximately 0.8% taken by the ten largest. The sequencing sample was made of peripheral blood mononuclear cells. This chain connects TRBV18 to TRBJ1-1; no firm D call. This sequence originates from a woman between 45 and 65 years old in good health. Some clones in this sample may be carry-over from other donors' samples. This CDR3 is CASSPEGWPEAFF. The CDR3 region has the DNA TGTGCCAGCTCACCAGAAGGGTGGCCCGAAGCTTTCTTT.